These T cell receptor beta chains were read from a single sample in a study of tumor and adjacent non-tumor tissue in lung cancer. Each CDR3 protein gets one entry after TCRdb re-called the multiplex PCR reads with MiXCR. This sample yields about 200,000 distinct CDR3 sequences, of which about two thirds are seen a single time; around 25% belongs to the top ten. The sequenced sample consisted of lung tumor tissue. These receptors all stem from a man aged 55 to 70 with non-small cell lung cancer. Both conserved end residues are part of each CDR3. A D gene is named only where the DNA matches it firmly. The size entry is marked missing in some rows and otherwise reads once, few, many or a size class.

v_gene,j_gene,abundance,d_gene,CDR3nt,CDR3aa
TRBV9,TRBJ2-2,NA,TRBD2,TGTGCCAGCACTAGCGGGAGGAAAGCCCCAGGGACCGGTGAGCTGTTTTTT,CASTSGRKAPGTGELFF
TRBV12-3/TRBV12-4,TRBJ2-3,NA,TRBD1,TGTGCCAGCAGTTTAGGTGGGACAGGTAGTAATCAGCCCCAGTATTTT,CASSLGGTGSNQPQYF
TRBV20-1,TRBJ1-2,NA,NA,TGCAGTGCTAGAGATTCGTCTACAGAGGGTTGTGATTATGGCTACACCTTC,CSARDSSTEGCDYGYTF
TRBV20-1,TRBJ1-5,once,NA,TGCAGTGCTAGCCTAGGGGGGATCGGCCAGCCCCTGCATTTT,CSASLGGIGQPLHF
TRBV7-8,TRBJ1-5,NA,NA,TGTGCCAGCAGCTTCGACAGTCATAGCAATCAGCCCCAGCATTTT,CASSFDSHSNQPQHF
TRBV5-5,TRBJ2-7,few,NA,TGTGCCAGCAGCTCGGACTTTCCCCTCGAGCAGTACTTC,CASSSDFPLEQYF
TRBV11-2,TRBJ2-1,NA,NA,TGTGCCAGTAGCATAAATCCCTCGTCGGGCGCTGAGCAGTTCTTC,CASSINPSSGAEQFF
TRBV6-1,TRBJ2-3,NA,NA,TGTGCCAGCAGGCTGGACGCCGTACCTAGCACAGATACGCAGTATTTT,CASRLDAVPSTDTQYF
TRBV20-1,TRBJ2-7,few,TRBD2,TGCAGTGCTCCGACTAGCGGGGGTTTGAGCTCCTACGAGCAGTACTTC,CSAPTSGGLSSYEQYF
TRBV20-1,TRBJ2-2,few,NA,TGCAGTGCTAGAGACAGGCGCAAGAACACCGGGGAGCTGTTTTTT,CSARDRRKNTGELFF
TRBV5-6,TRBJ2-3,few,TRBD2,TGTGCCAGCAACTTCTTTGGACTAGCGGGAGGGCACTGGACAGATACGCAGTATTTT,CASNFFGLAGGHWTDTQYF
TRBV11-3,TRBJ2-5,once,TRBD2,TGTGCCAGCAGCCCAAGAGCGGGGGTGCAGACCCAGTATTTC,CASSPRAGVQTQYF
TRBV20-1,TRBJ2-1,few,NA,TGTAGTGCTAGCAGGAACCCATACGTGTTCTTC,CSASRNPYVFF
TRBV12-3/TRBV12-4,TRBJ1-3,few,NA,TGTGCCAGCAGTTCAGGGGGAAACACCATATATTTT,CASSSGGNTIYF
TRBV6-6,TRBJ1-1,NA,TRBD1,TGTGCCAGCAGTCTGGGACAGAACACTGGAGCTTTCTTT,CASSLGQNTGAFF
TRBV20-1,TRBJ2-3,NA,NA,TGCGCGTGGGATAGCCGAGTAACAGATACGCAGTATTTT,CAWDSRVTDTQYF
TRBV10-1,TRBJ2-1,NA,NA,TGCGCCAGCGCCTGGACAGCCAGGGAGCAGTTCTTC,CASAWTAREQFF
TRBV6-2/TRBV6-3,TRBJ2-3,NA,NA,TGTGCCAGCTGTCCGCAATCGAGAGGCCCAGATACGCAGTATTTT,CASCPQSRGPDTQYF
TRBV6-5,TRBJ2-3,NA,NA,TGTGCCAGCAGTTACCAAAATAAGCAGTATTTT,CASSYQNKQYF
TRBV11-3,TRBJ2-7,NA,NA,TGTACCAGCAGCTTAGTAGGGGGGAAGTCCTACGAGCAGTACTTC,CTSSLVGGKSYEQYF
TRBV20-1,TRBJ2-2,NA,TRBD1,TGTAGTGCCATAACGCAGGGGGCAAACACCGGGGAGCTGTTTTTT,CSAITQGANTGELFF
TRBV20-1,TRBJ1-2,many,NA,TGCAGTGCTAGATCGGACGTTATCTATGGCTACACCTTC,CSARSDVIYGYTF
TRBV5-1,TRBJ1-1,NA,NA,TGCGCCAGCAGCCGAGAGGACGGGGTCAACTCTGAAGCTTTCTTT,CASSREDGVNSEAFF
TRBV20-1,TRBJ2-7,many,TRBD2,TGCAGTGCGAGACGGCGGGAGGGCCTCGATGAGCAGTACTTC,CSARRREGLDEQYF
TRBV12-3/TRBV12-4,TRBJ1-2,NA,NA,TGTGCCAGCAGTGCGATAGGGGGATACTATGGCTACACCTTC,CASSAIGGYYGYTF
TRBV12-3/TRBV12-4,TRBJ2-5,once,NA,TGTGTCAGCAGCTCAGGACTCTCCCCAGAGACCCAGTACTTC,CVSSSGLSPETQYF
TRBV6-2/TRBV6-3,TRBJ2-1,many,TRBD1,TGTGCCAGCGGAGGACAGGGCTACAATGAGCAGTTCTTC,CASGGQGYNEQFF
TRBV20-1,TRBJ2-5,NA,NA,TGCAGTACTACTCGTTGGACCCAGTACTTC,CSTTRWTQYF
TRBV10-2,TRBJ2-1,NA,NA,TGCGCCAGCAATGGGACGGGCCCATACAATGAGCAGTTCTTC,CASNGTGPYNEQFF
TRBV20-1,TRBJ1-1,NA,NA,TGCAGTGCAGCCCCCATTGACAGGAACATTGAAGCTTTCTTT,CSAAPIDRNIEAFF
TRBV20-1,TRBJ1-6,many,NA,TGCAGTGCTATTGAGGACAGAGCGAATAATTCACCCCTCCACTTT,CSAIEDRANNSPLHF
TRBV7-2,TRBJ2-3,NA,TRBD2,TGTGCCAGCAGCCCGGGACTAGCTCAGGATACGCAGTATTTT,CASSPGLAQDTQYF
TRBV12-3/TRBV12-4,TRBJ2-2,few,TRBD2,TGTGTCAGCAGTGCATTCATCGGGGGGTCCGGGGAGCTGTTTTTT,CVSSAFIGGSGELFF
TRBV6-4,TRBJ2-3,NA,NA,TGTGCCAGCAGTGACTTGGGGGATAGCACAGATACGCAGTATTTT,CASSDLGDSTDTQYF
TRBV29-1,TRBJ2-7,few,TRBD1,TGCAGCGTCAATAGTCGGGGGGGGGACAGGGGCTCCTACGAGCAGTACTTC,CSVNSRGGDRGSYEQYF
TRBV7-9,TRBJ2-2,NA,NA,TGTGCCAGCAGCTTAGTAGGAGAGGGAACCGGGGAGCTGTTTTTT,CASSLVGEGTGELFF
TRBV20-1,TRBJ2-7,NA,NA,TGCAGTGCTAGGGGGAACATGGATTACGAGCAGTACTTC,CSARGNMDYEQYF
TRBV20-1,TRBJ2-2,NA,NA,TGCAGTGCTAGAGATACGAGGGGATCAACCGGGGAGCTGTTTTTT,CSARDTRGSTGELFF
TRBV2,TRBJ2-1,few,NA,TGTGCCAGCGGGGATGCAAGGACAATCTACAATGAGCAGTTCTTC,CASGDARTIYNEQFF
TRBV6-5,TRBJ2-3,once,NA,TGTGCTAGCAGCGACGGGCTACTTCTCACAGATACGCACTATTTT,CASSDGLLLTDTHYF
TRBV6-5,TRBJ2-2,many,TRBD2,TGTGCCAGCACCCCCGCGGGACTACCTATCGCCGGGGAGCTGTTTTTT,CASTPAGLPIAGELFF
TRBV5-4,TRBJ2-3,NA,TRBD2,TGTGCCAGCAGAAATCGGCTAGCGGAAGATACGCAGTATTTT,CASRNRLAEDTQYF
TRBV6-5,TRBJ1-2,many,NA,TGTGCCAGCAGTGGGGGACTCTATGGCTACACCTTC,CASSGGLYGYTF
TRBV4-3,TRBJ2-3,large,NA,TGCGCCAGCAGCCAAGATAGAGCGGGCACCACAGATACGCAGTATTTT,CASSQDRAGTTDTQYF
TRBV20-1,TRBJ2-1,NA,NA,TGCAGTGTTACCGGGGCAGGGGCGGGGCCCTCCCACAATGAGCAGTTCTTC,CSVTGAGAGPSHNEQFF
TRBV29-1,TRBJ2-1,NA,NA,TGCAGCGTTAAAGGACGACTGAGCAATGAGCAGTTCTTC,CSVKGRLSNEQFF
TRBV24-1,TRBJ2-3,NA,NA,TGTGCCACCAGTGATCCCGGGGCAGTAGATATGCAGTATTTT,CATSDPGAVDMQYF
TRBV12-3/TRBV12-4,TRBJ1-1,once,NA,TGTACCAGCAGTCCGGAAACGGTAAGGAACACTGAAGCTTTCTTT,CTSSPETVRNTEAFF